The 20 T cell receptor beta chains given below trace back to one sample, sequenced in a study of CD8 T cells in ankylosing spondylitis. TCRdb fed the 5' RACE reads into MiXCR, producing one record per CDR3 protein. Counted here are hundreds of thousands of distinct CDR3 sequences, roughly 32% occurring once; the ten biggest clones make up approximately 4.6%. Sequencing was performed on blood, either unsorted or a sorted T cell fraction (not recorded which). The receptors were gathered from a male donor with ankylosing spondylitis or in good health (not recorded which).

This chain uses TRBV6-1 with TRBJ2-7; D may be TRBD1 (6 bases). Trimming took off 1 base at V and 0 bases at J, with 10 bases between the two ends. The V gene's germline CDR1 is MNHNS and CDR2 SASEGT. The CDR3 loop spans 15 amino acids. DNA for the CDR3: TGTGCCAGCAGTGAAGTTTGGGGGCCCTCCTACGAGCAGTACTTC. The encoded protein is CASSEVWGPSYEQYF.

This clonotype came up a few times. The rearrangement links TRBV12-3 or TRBV12-4 to TRBJ2-7; D assignment may be TRBD1 or TRBD2 (5 bases each). The CDR3 loop spans 12 amino acids. Trimming took 3 bases from V and 8 from J, leaving 11 bases between them. The CDR3 coding sequence is TGTGCCAGCAGTTTGAGGGGTTTGCAGCAGTACTTC. It translates to CASSLRGLQQYF.

In its sample, this clonotype was seen a few times. The rearrangement links TRBV15 to TRBJ2-3; the D is unclear. This CDR3 has 14 residues. V lost 0 bases and J 6 bases, leaving 10 bases between the germline ends. Germline V gene data show CDR1 as LNHNV and CDR2 as YYDKDF (reference sequence). This CDR3 reads CATSREPSLDTQYF. The DNA for the CDR3 is TGTGCCACCAGCAGAGAGCCTAGTTTGGATACGCAGTATTTT.

The CDR3 region is CASSLWTASYEQYF. Here the CDR3 DNA reads TGCGCCAGCAGCTTGTGGACAGCCTCCTACGAGCAGTACTTC. This chain uses TRBV5-1 with TRBJ2-7, with D perhaps matching TRBD1 (6 bases). The length of the CDR3 is 14 residues. Per the germline V gene, CDR1 is SGHRS and CDR2 is YFSETQ. Between the trimmed V and J ends, which lost 1 base and 0 bases, there was a span of 8 bases.

The rearrangement uses TRBV20-1 and TRBJ2-5; D gene ambiguous. The CDR3 spans 11 residues. In germline, CDR1 is DFQATT, CDR2 SNEGSKA (reference sequence). Trimming stripped 8 bases from V and 7 bases from J, with 14 bases between. CDR3 protein: CSPGGFGTQYF. CDR3 nucleotides: TGCAGTCCCGGCGGCTTTGGGACCCAGTACTTC.

This clonotype was seen more than once but under ten times. This CDR3 is CASSTDNNEQFF. The CDR3 DNA reads TGTGCCAGCAGCACCGACAACAATGAGCAGTTCTTC. The chain recombines TRBV7-9 with TRBJ2-1, with D unresolved. Germline-derived CDR1 and CDR2 are SEHNR and FQNEAQ (reference sequence). V gave up 5 bases and J gave up 5 bases, with 7 bases separating them. CDR3 length equals 12 residues.

This clonotype has a handful of counts. V gene TRBV20-1 combines with J gene TRBJ2-3; a possible D gene is TRBD2 (6 bases). Looked up from germline, CDR1 is DFQATT and CDR2 is SNEGSKA (reference sequence). V lost 6 bases, J lost 3 bases, and 25 bases lay in between. The CDR3 has 17 amino acids. The CDR3 is CSARGYPLAKGTDTQYF. The CDR3 coding sequence is TGCAGTGCAAGGGGCTACCCACTAGCTAAGGGGACAGATACGCAGTATTTT.

This clonotype was seen a few times. V gene TRBV12-3 or TRBV12-4 combines with J gene TRBJ2-7; TRBD2 matches 10 bases. The CDR3 runs 14 residues. V was clipped by 6 bases and J by 4 bases; unmatched bases: 6. The chain's CDR3 is CASSPTSGEYEQYF. The CDR3 DNA sequence: TGTGCCAGCAGCCCTACTAGCGGGGAATACGAGCAGTACTTC.

The chain has TRBV12-3 or TRBV12-4 and TRBJ1-6; D may be TRBD1 (5 bases). The V and J ends lost 6 bases and 13 bases respectively, with 16 bases between them. The CDR3 is made up of 13 amino acids. The CDR3 nucleotides read TGTGCCAGCAGCTACGGACAAGGGGTCCCCCTCCACTTT. Protein product: CASSYGQGVPLHF.

The V gene is TRBV5-1, the J gene TRBJ2-3; the D gene is possibly TRBD1 (6 bases). V was trimmed by 0 bases and J by 6 bases, leaving 14 bases between them. CDR3 length equals 15 residues. Germline V gene data show CDR1 as SGHRS and CDR2 as YFSETQ. CDR3 bases: TGCGCCAGCAGCTTGGTGGCAGGGGACGGGGATACGCAGTATTTT. Protein sequence: CASSLVAGDGDTQYF. Variable domain in full (rest from reference TRBV5-1 and TRBJ2-3): KAGVTQTPRYLIKTRGQQVTLSCSPISGHRSVSWYQQTPGQGLQFLFEYFSETQRNKGNFPGRFSGRQFSNSRSEMNVSTLELGDSALYLCASSLVAGDGDTQYFGPGTRLTVL.

The V and J genes are TRBV2 and TRBJ2-2; unclear D gene. Per the germline V gene, CDR1 is SNHLY and CDR2 is FYNNEI. This CDR3 is built from 14 residues. The V gene lost 5 bases and the J gene lost 6 bases, with 13 bases spanning the gap. Here the CDR3 DNA reads TGTGCCAGCAGTTCGATAGCCACACCCGGGGAGCTGTTTTTT. Protein: CASSSIATPGELFF.

The chain couples TRBV12-3 or TRBV12-4 to TRBJ2-2; perhaps TRBD2 as D (5 bases). The CDR3 contains 15 residues. Trimming took 6 bases from V and 5 from J, leaving 16 bases between them. The CDR3 DNA follows: TGTGCCAGCAGCCCCTCGGCTAGCCCGACCGGGGAGCTGTTTTTT. The encoded protein is CASSPSASPTGELFF.

This clonotype has a handful of counts. The chain employs TRBV12-3 or TRBV12-4 and TRBJ2-1; possible D gene TRBD2, 7 bases. This CDR3 has 15 residues. V lost 7 bases and J 2 bases, leaving 15 bases between the germline ends. In DNA, the CDR3 is TGTGCCAGCACCCTAGGGGGGGGGGCCTACAATGAGCAGTTCTTC. Its protein is CASTLGGGAYNEQFF.

The chain employs TRBV6-1 and TRBJ1-4, with D hard to call. Trimming removed 6 bases at V and 4 bases at J, with 12 bases between. The germline V gene encodes CDR1 MNHNS and CDR2 SASEGT. The CDR3 runs 14 residues. As DNA, the CDR3 is TGTGCCAGCAGCGCTCAGGCGATTAATGAAAAACTGTTTTTT. This encodes CASSAQAINEKLFF.

The chain couples TRBV12-3 or TRBV12-4 to TRBJ1-3; possibly TRBD1 for D (5 bases). Trimming took 6 bases from V and 4 from J, leaving 10 bases between them. This CDR3 is 13 amino acids long. CDR3 nucleotides: TGTGCCAGCAGAGACAGATTGGGAAACACCATATATTTT. Translating it yields CASRDRLGNTIYF.

CDR3 sequence reads: CARGRRQAYEQYF. CDR3 DNA sequence: TGTGCCAGGGGCCGCCGACAGGCCTACGAGCAGTACTTC. J is TRBJ2-7 and V is TRBV5-6; possible D gene TRBD1, 6 bases. The CDR3 runs 13 residues. Germline CDR1 and CDR2: SGHDT and YYEEEE. The V and J ends lost 8 bases and 2 bases respectively, with 14 bases between them.

This clonotype has a count of ten or more. CDR3 region: CSAWPSSYEQYF. The CDR3 DNA is TGCAGTGCCTGGCCGAGCTCCTACGAGCAGTACTTC. The V gene is TRBV20-1, the J gene TRBJ2-7, with unresolved D. The CDR3 is made up of 12 amino acids. Trimming removed 6 bases from V and 0 bases from J, with 9 bases in between. Germline CDR1 and CDR2: DFQATT and SNEGSKA (reference sequence).

The chain couples TRBV20-1 to TRBJ2-4, with D perhaps matching TRBD2 (6 bases). CDR1 DFQATT and CDR2 SNEGSKA come from the germline V gene (reference sequence). CDR3 length: 13 amino acids. V lost 3 bases and J lost 2, with 8 bases in between. In DNA form, the CDR3 reads TGCAGTGCTAGGGAGGGCTCCAAAAACATTCAGTACTTC. Its protein is CSAREGSKNIQYF.

CDR3 nucleotides: TGTGCCAGCAGCTTAGACGGGGGCCGAGGCGGGGAGCTGTTTTTT. Encoded protein: CASSLDGGRGGELFF. The chain joins TRBV7-9 to TRBJ2-2; D might be TRBD1 or TRBD2, each matching 6 bases. V was trimmed by 1 base and J by 7 bases, leaving 13 bases between them. CDR3 length: 15 amino acids. Germline V lookup: CDR1 SEHNR, CDR2 FQNEAQ (reference sequence).

The table lists this clonotype with a few counts. V is TRBV12-3 or TRBV12-4 and J is TRBJ1-5, with D unclear. This CDR3 contains 12 residues. Trimming shortened V by 6 bases and J by 0 bases, and 3 bases separated the two germline ends. CDR3 DNA sequence: TGTGCCAGCAGGTTTAGCAATCAGCCCCAGCATTTT. This sequence encodes CASRFSNQPQHF.